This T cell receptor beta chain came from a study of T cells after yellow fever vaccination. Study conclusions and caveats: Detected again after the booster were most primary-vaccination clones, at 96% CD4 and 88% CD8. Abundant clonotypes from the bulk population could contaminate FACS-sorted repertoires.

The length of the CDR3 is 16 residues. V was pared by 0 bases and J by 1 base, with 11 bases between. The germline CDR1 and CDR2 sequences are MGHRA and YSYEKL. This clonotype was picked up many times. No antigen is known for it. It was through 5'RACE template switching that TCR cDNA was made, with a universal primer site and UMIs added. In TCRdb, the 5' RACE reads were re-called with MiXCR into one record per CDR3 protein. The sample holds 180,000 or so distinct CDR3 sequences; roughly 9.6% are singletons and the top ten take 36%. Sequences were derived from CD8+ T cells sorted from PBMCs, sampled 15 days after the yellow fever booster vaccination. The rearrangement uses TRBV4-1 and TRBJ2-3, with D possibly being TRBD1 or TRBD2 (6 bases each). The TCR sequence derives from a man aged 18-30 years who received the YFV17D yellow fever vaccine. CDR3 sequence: CASSQDGGRRTDTQYF. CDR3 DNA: TGCGCCAGCAGCCAAGACGGGGGCCGCCGCACAGATACGCAGTATTTT.